This T cell receptor beta chain was sequenced during a study of CXCR3-negative and CXCR3-positive naive CD8 T cells. UMI-labeled TRB cDNA libraries were prepared by 5' RACE. TCRdb re-called the 5' RACE reads and gives one entry per CDR3 protein, without DNA. Listed are some 25,000 distinct CDR3 sequences; approximately 3% falls within the top ten. From germline, CDR1 is SEHNR and CDR2 FQNEAQ (reference sequence). CDR3 length: 13 residues. The sequence was obtained from a human donor in good health. Some clones in this sample may be carry-over from other donors' samples. Specimen: naive CXCR3- CD8+ T cells from blood. Described subset: CD45RO-CCR7+CD27+CD95- naive CD8+ T cells lacking CXCR3 (TNR3-). This chain connects TRBV7-9 to TRBJ1-5; the D gene TCRdb calls, TRBD1, cannot be checked with no DNA. This CDR3 reads CAGGEGAGQPQHF.